This T cell receptor beta chain was found in a study of blood T cell repertoires in COVID-19. For the study at large: From T cells, B-cell-depleted T cells, or PBMCs came the material, which was cDNA or gDNA.

All recovered Cohort 3 donors got two negative PCRs, got clearance, or saw symptom resolution. This CDR3 region has 15 residues. The V gene lost 4 bases and the J gene lost 0 bases, with 9 bases spanning the gap. Germline lookup yields CDR1 ENHRY and CDR2 SYGVKD. Profiled with immunoSEQ multiplex PCR; TCRdb holds only in-frame clones, not every one. This sample has about 370,000 clones, with more than 80% found just once. This rearrangement joins TRBV10-3 to TRBJ2-2; D is uncertain. Sequencing was done on a sample of PBMCs or T cells enriched from blood (not recorded which). This TCR derives from a man aged 18 to 29 who had recovered from COVID-19. DNA of the CDR3: TGTGCCATCAGTGCGTGGGCTACGAACACCGGGGAGCTGTTTTTT. Translating gives CAISAWATNTGELFF.